This T cell receptor (beta chain) was recorded in a study of cytomegalovirus exposure and HLA in healthy donors. Libraries were prepared by immunoSEQ multiplex PCR; TCRdb keeps only in-frame clonotypes and omits some of them. The top ten hold about 0.89% of the sample, which has about 160,000 clones, about 96% seen once. This receptor was identified in a woman aged 18-29 years in good health and CMV-seronegative. The sequenced sample was PBMCs.

CDR3: CASSRANSPLHF. Here the CDR3 DNA reads TGTGCCAGCAGCAGGGCTAATTCACCCCTCCACTTT. The chain recombines TRBV6-6 with TRBJ1-6, with TRBD1 as a possible D gene (5 bases). Germline V gives CDR1 MNHNY, CDR2 SVGAGI (reference sequence). The CDR3 sequence is 12 residues long. Trimming removed 6 bases from V and 6 bases from J, with 6 bases in between.